The entry below describes one TCR beta chain. Its antigen is still unknown. The sample belongs to a study of cytomegalovirus exposure and HLA in healthy donors. General study findings and limits: Most TCRs appeared rarely, but some public TCRs recurred in many donors. The study listed around 150 cytomegalovirus-associated TCR beta chains. Using the classifier, cytomegalovirus status was reportedly diagnosed with high specificity and sensitivity.

The repertoire was sequenced with immunoSEQ multiplex PCR; TCRdb's copy has only in-frame clones and lacks some. The repertoire includes about 150,000 clones, just over 90% of them detected once, and about 0.75% sits in the top ten. The donors were members of the validation cohort, which comprised 90 to 150 subjects and was separate from the first cohort of several hundred subjects. The CDR3 covers 16 residues. V was pared by 9 bases and J by 2 bases, with 12 bases of the junction left unmatched. CDR1 is SGHRS and CDR2 is YFSETQ in the germline V gene. The material sequenced was PBMCs. The receptor was derived from a man aged 18 to 30 in good health and CMV-seronegative. This chain connects TRBV5-1 to TRBJ2-5, with 11 bases fitting TRBD2. CDR3 in amino acids: CATWFPGLAVQETQYF. CDR3 in DNA: TGCGCCACCTGGTTCCCGGGACTAGCGGTACAAGAGACCCAGTACTTC.